A single sample gave rise to the 32 T cell receptor beta chains below, sequenced in a study of CD8 T cells in ankylosing spondylitis. TCRdb re-derived calls from the 5' RACE reads in MiXCR, one entry per CDR3 protein. The sample consists of about 160,000 distinct CDR3 sequences, 9.8% of them appearing once. The sequenced material came from blood, either unsorted or a sorted T cell fraction (not recorded which). These receptors were taken from a female donor with ankylosing spondylitis or in good health (not recorded which).

V usage is TRBV5-6 and J usage is TRBJ2-6; the D is unclear. The CDR3 extends over 18 amino acids. The V end lost 0 bases, the J end lost 0 bases, and 13 bases lay between the germline ends. CDR1 and CDR2 (germline): SGHDT, YYEEEE. As DNA, the CDR3 is TGTGCCAGCAGCTTGGGGCAGTCCACCTACTCTGGGGCCAACGTCCTGACTTTC. This codes for CASSLGQSTYSGANVLTF.

This clonotype was picked up many times. The chain recombines TRBV7-2 with TRBJ2-3; tentative D call: TRBD1 (7 bases). CDR3 size: 15 residues. The V gene's germline CDR1 is SGHTA and CDR2 FQGNSA. V lost 1 base, J lost 6 bases, and 14 bases lay in between. CDR3: CASSLGGRGRDTQYF. CDR3 DNA: TGTGCCAGCAGCTTAGGGGGCAGGGGGAGGGATACGCAGTATTTT. The full variable domain, with the rest looked up from reference TRBV7-2 and TRBJ2-3, is GAGVSQSPSNKVTEKGKDVELRCDPISGHTALYWYRQSLGQGLEFLIYFQGNSAPDKSGLPSDRFSAERTGGSVSTLTIQRTQQEDSAVYLCASSLGGRGRDTQYFGPGTRLTVL.

This clonotype has a handful of counts. V is TRBV27 and J is TRBJ1-1; D is ambiguous. CDR1 MNHEY and CDR2 SMNVEV come from the germline V gene (reference sequence). This CDR3 has 11 amino acids. Trimming took 7 bases from V and 0 from J, leaving 3 bases between them. The CDR3 spells CASKMNTEAFF. CDR3 DNA sequence: TGTGCCAGCAAGATGAACACTGAAGCTTTCTTT.

This clonotype showed up just a few times. This sequence joins TRBV7-9 and TRBJ2-1; TRBD2 agrees at 7 bases. Unmatched junction bases numbered 6, after V lost 5 bases and J lost 5 bases. Germline assignment: CDR1 SEHNR and CDR2 FQNEAQ (reference sequence). CDR3 size: 14 residues. The CDR3 bases are TGTGCCAGCAGCCTACGACGGGGGGACAATGAGCAGTTCTTC. Its translation is CASSLRRGDNEQFF. Using reference TRBV7-9 and TRBJ2-1 for the parts outside the CDR3, the full variable domain is DTGVSQNPRHKITKRGQNVTFRCDPISEHNRLYWYRQTLGQGPEFLTYFQNEAQLEKSRLLSDRFSAERPKGSFSTLEIQRTEQGDSAMYLCASSLRRGDNEQFFGPGTRLTVL.

This clonotype was found a few times. The chain combines TRBV6-6 with TRBJ2-1; either TRBD1 or TRBD2 may supply D (5 bases each). Trimming removed 5 bases at V and 6 bases at J, with 11 bases between. The CDR3 length is 13 residues. Germline V gene sequence: CDR1 MNHNY, CDR2 SVGAGI (reference sequence). CDR3 nucleotides: TGTGCCAGCAGTCCCCGGGACCGCAATGAGCAGTTCTTC. This sequence encodes CASSPRDRNEQFF.

In its sample, this clonotype was seen many times. The V call is TRBV5-1, the J call TRBJ2-7, with TRBD2 as a possible D gene (5 bases). The CDR3 extends over 13 amino acids. V lost 4 bases and J 7 bases, leaving 15 bases between the germline ends. The germline V gene has CDR1 SGHRS and CDR2 YFSETQ. CDR3 in amino acids: CASSPVGREEQYF. The DNA for the CDR3 is TGCGCCAGCAGCCCGGTCGGACGGGAAGAGCAGTACTTC.

In its sample, this clonotype was seen a few times. One end of the junction is discordant with germline, which a read error may explain. CDR3 sequence (DNA): TGTGCCAGCAGTTTAGTAGGCTACAATGAGCAGCTCTTC. Encoded protein: CASSLVGYNEQLF. V and J are TRBV27 and TRBJ2-1; D gene uncertain. This CDR3 contains 13 residues. CDR1 and CDR2 from the germline V gene are MNHEY and SMNVEV (reference sequence).

This clonotype was counted only a few times. The J gene is TRBJ2-1, the V gene TRBV4-3; TRBD2 agrees at 12 bases. Germline loops: CDR1 LGHNA, CDR2 YSLEER. CDR3 size: 15 residues. Trimming removed 4 bases from V and 8 bases from J; junction bases left unmatched: 6. CDR3 residues: CASSRGLAGNDEQFF. DNA of the CDR3: TGCGCCAGCAGCCGCGGACTAGCGGGAAACGATGAGCAGTTCTTC.

The chain links TRBV6-4 to TRBJ2-1, with 12 bases lining up with TRBD2. Per germline, CDR1 MRHNA and CDR2 SNTAGT. V was clipped by 6 bases and J by 6 bases; unmatched bases: 6. The CDR3 contains 15 residues. CDR3: CASSDGLAGSNEQFF. CDR3 coding DNA: TGTGCCAGCAGCGACGGACTAGCGGGAAGCAATGAGCAGTTCTTC.

The rearrangement uses TRBV5-1 and TRBJ2-2, with TRBD1 matching 10 bases. The germline gives CDR1 SGHRS, CDR2 YFSETQ. CDR3 length equals 14 residues. V trimming: 3 bases; J trimming: 6 bases; junction bases outside the gene matches: 2. CDR3 DNA sequence: TGCGCCAGCAGCTGGACAGGGGGGCCCGGGGAGCTGTTTTTT. Encoded protein: CASSWTGGPGELFF.

This rearrangement joins TRBV20-1 to TRBJ2-7, with 9 bases identical to TRBD1. The CDR3 is 13 amino acids. The germline V gene has CDR1 DFQATT and CDR2 SNEGSKA (reference sequence). The ends lost 6 bases at V and 3 bases at J; junction bases unmatched: 6. The DNA of the CDR3 is TGCAGTGCGACCGGGACAGGGAACTACGAGCAGTACTTC. This translates into CSATGTGNYEQYF.

The sample holds many counts of this clonotype. This chain connects TRBV7-4 to TRBJ1-2; 7 bases map to TRBD1. Looked up from germline, CDR1 is SGHVT and CDR2 is SQSDAQ. Unmatched junction bases numbered 7, after V lost 3 bases and J lost 6 bases. The CDR3 runs 14 residues. The CDR3: CASSFRRQGHGYTF. CDR3 nucleotides: TGTGCCAGCAGCTTTCGCCGACAGGGCCATGGCTACACCTTC.

This clonotype showed up just a few times. The rearrangement joins TRBV7-8 to TRBJ2-1, with a possible D match to TRBD2 (6 bases). CDR1 SGHVS and CDR2 FQNEAQ come from the germline V gene. V lost 2 bases and J 0 bases, leaving 11 bases between the germline ends. This CDR3 has 16 residues. The CDR3 here is CASSLYPGDSYNEQFF. The CDR3 DNA sequence: TGTGCCAGCAGCTTATATCCGGGAGACTCCTACAATGAGCAGTTCTTC.

This clonotype was observed at least ten times. The V call is TRBV20-1, the J call TRBJ2-3; D is ambiguous. Germline V gene lookup returns CDR1 DFQATT and CDR2 SNEGSKA (reference sequence). Between the trimmed V and J ends, which lost 8 bases and 5 bases, there was a span of 11 bases. This CDR3 has 11 residues. The CDR3 protein is CSPDRGDTQYF. The CDR3 region has the DNA TGCAGTCCGGACCGAGGAGATACGCAGTATTTT.

The chain employs TRBV6-2 or TRBV6-3 and TRBJ2-7; D not certain. Germline loops: CDR1 MNHEY, CDR2 SVGEGT. The CDR3 spans 15 residues. V was cut by 7 bases and J by 2 bases, with 18 bases left in between. The CDR3 region is CASTPLSGLTYEQYF. The CDR3 coding sequence is TGTGCCAGCACCCCCCTAAGTGGGTTAACCTACGAGCAGTACTTC.

This clonotype was detected only a few times. The genes are TRBV7-8 and TRBJ2-1; a weak D match, TRBD1 (6 bases). The germline V and J ends were trimmed by 5 bases and 2 bases, with 10 bases remaining between them. This CDR3 has 14 residues. Germline CDR1 and CDR2: SGHVS and FQNEAQ. CDR3 in amino acids: CASSAPGAYNEQFF. The CDR3 DNA sequence: TGTGCCAGCAGCGCACCAGGGGCCTACAATGAGCAGTTCTTC.

This clonotype was picked up many times. The J gene is TRBJ2-3, the V gene TRBV7-9, with a weak D call TRBD1 (5 bases). Trimming cost V 2 bases and J 3 bases, with 9 bases left between them. CDR1 is SEHNR and CDR2 is FQNEAQ in the germline V gene (reference sequence). There are 14 residues in the CDR3. For the CDR3, the DNA is TGTGCCAGCAGCTTATCAGGGTGGACAGATACGCAGTATTTT. Translation: CASSLSGWTDTQYF.

The sample holds many counts of this clonotype. This sequence joins TRBV2 and TRBJ1-1; D call uncertain. Germline CDR1 reads SNHLY; CDR2 reads FYNNEI. The CDR3 has 13 residues. With 7 bases removed from V and 4 bases from J, the gap between germline ends came to 13 bases. The CDR3 is CASKTVGSTEAFF. CDR3 DNA: TGTGCCAGCAAGACCGTTGGGTCCACTGAAGCTTTCTTT.

This chain joins TRBV4-1 and TRBJ2-1, with unresolved D. The CDR3 totals 14 residues. Germline V gene data show CDR1 as MGHRA and CDR2 as YSYEKL. Trimming stripped 1 base from V and 5 bases from J, with 9 bases between. CDR3 coding DNA: TGCGCCAGCAGCCAAGTCGCGAGTGACAATGAGCAGTTCTTC. Amino acids: CASSQVASDNEQFF.

The sample holds many counts of this clonotype. CDR3 nucleotides: TGTGCCTGGAGTGTACTTCCTAGCGGGGGCACAGATACGCAGTATTTT. As protein: CAWSVLPSGGTDTQYF. The rearrangement links TRBV30 to TRBJ2-3, with 9 positions matching TRBD2. CDR1 and CDR2 (germline): GTSNPN, SVGIG (reference sequence). The CDR3 totals 16 residues. Unmatched junction bases numbered 5, after V lost 0 bases and J lost 1 base. Together with reference TRBV30 and TRBJ2-3, the CDR3 gives the full variable domain: SQTIHQWPATLVQPVGSPLSLECTVEGTSNPNLYWYRQAAGRGLQLLFYSVGIGQISSEVPQNLSASRPQDRQFILSSKKLLLSDSGFYLCAWSVLPSGGTDTQYFGPGTRLTVL.

This clonotype came up a few times. V and J are TRBV12-3 or TRBV12-4 and TRBJ2-3; maybe TRBD1 (6 bases). The germline V and J ends were trimmed by 6 bases and 0 bases, with 13 bases remaining between them. This CDR3 has 15 residues. The DNA for the CDR3 is TGTGCCAGCAGCACGGGACACACTAGCACAGATACGCAGTATTTT. Protein: CASSTGHTSTDTQYF.

The sample holds many counts of this clonotype. The chain recombines TRBV27 with TRBJ2-1, with 11 bases matching TRBD2. With 5 bases clipped from V and 7 bases from J, the junction kept 10 bases outside the gene matches. The CDR3 covers 16 residues. Germline V gene lookup returns CDR1 MNHEY and CDR2 SMNVEV (reference sequence). DNA for the CDR3: TGTGCCAGCAGTCCCCTAGCGGGAGGTCCTAAGAATGAGCAGTTCTTC. Protein sequence: CASSPLAGGPKNEQFF.

This clonotype was recorded many times. The V and J genes are TRBV3-1 and TRBJ2-6; D remains ambiguous. V lost 0 bases and J 0 bases, leaving 18 bases between the germline ends. CDR1 and CDR2 (germline): LGHDT, YNNKEL (reference sequence). The CDR3 length is 20 residues. The CDR3 nucleotides read TGTGCCAGCAGCCAAGAAGGTTTCGGCCACATAATCTCTGGGGCCAACGTCCTGACTTTC. This translates into CASSQEGFGHIISGANVLTF.

The rearrangement links TRBV7-2 to TRBJ2-2, with D possibly matching TRBD2 (6 bases). The CDR3 has 18 amino acids. Germline CDR1 and CDR2: SGHTA and FQGNSA. V gave up 0 bases and J gave up 4 bases, with 18 bases separating them. As DNA, the CDR3 is TGTGCCAGCAGCTTAGCCGTCGTTGGTAGCGGATTCACCGGGGAGCTGTTTTTT. Its translation is CASSLAVVGSGFTGELFF.

This clonotype was recorded a few times. V gene TRBV16 combines with J gene TRBJ2-4, with unresolved D. Germline-derived CDR1 and CDR2 are KGHSY and FQNENV. The CDR3 sequence is 12 residues long. The germline V and J ends were trimmed by 5 bases and 6 bases, with 8 bases remaining between them. The CDR3 sequence is CASSSYLNIQYF. The CDR3 DNA reads TGTGCCAGCAGCAGCTACTTAAACATTCAGTACTTC.

The table lists this clonotype with a few counts. J is TRBJ2-5 and V is TRBV13; D is ambiguous. Germline V CDR1 and CDR2: PRHDT, FYEKMQ (reference sequence). V was cut by 2 bases and J by 1 base, with 8 bases left in between. The CDR3 is 14 amino acids. CDR3 sequence: CASSLSLGQETQYF. CDR3 in DNA: TGTGCCAGCAGCTTAAGTCTTGGCCAAGAGACCCAGTACTTC.

The chain employs TRBV20-1 and TRBJ2-7, with 8 bases identical to TRBD2. This CDR3 region has 16 residues. Germline CDR1 and CDR2: DFQATT and SNEGSKA (reference sequence). J lost 5 bases, V lost 3 bases, and 15 bases had no gene match. CDR3 amino acids: CSASAPSGSSLDEQYF. CDR3 coding DNA: TGCAGTGCTAGTGCCCCCAGCGGGAGTTCTCTTGACGAGCAGTACTTC.

The V call is TRBV20-1, the J call TRBJ2-7, with TRBD2 matching 9 bases. Unmatched junction bases numbered 17, after V lost 4 bases and J lost 4 bases. Germline lookup yields CDR1 DFQATT and CDR2 SNEGSKA (reference sequence). This CDR3 region has 17 residues. The CDR3 DNA follows: TGCAGTGCTAAAGCCCTAGCGGGAACGGGACCAGGATACGAGCAGTACTTC. This translates into CSAKALAGTGPGYEQYF.

The chain links TRBV4-1 to TRBJ2-2, with D tentatively TRBD1 (5 bases). The CDR3 contains 13 residues. CDR1 and CDR2 (germline): MGHRA, YSYEKL. Deletions cut 3 bases from V and 6 bases from J, with 8 bases between. The CDR3: CASSHPGSGELFF. The CDR3 bases are TGCGCCAGCAGCCACCCAGGGTCCGGGGAGCTGTTTTTT.

This clonotype was counted only a few times. The chain combines TRBV27 with TRBJ2-1, with 8 nucleotides matching TRBD2. Germline CDR1 MNHEY, CDR2 SMNVEV (reference sequence). The CDR3 is 15 amino acids. With V trimmed by 5 bases and J by 0 bases, 3 bases remained unmatched. CDR3 in amino acids: CASSIAGSSYNEQFF. The CDR3 DNA is TGTGCCAGCAGTATAGCGGGAAGCTCCTACAATGAGCAGTTCTTC.

The rearrangement joins TRBV11-2 to TRBJ1-6, with TRBD1 matching 9 bases. The CDR3 is made up of 18 amino acids. Per the germline V gene, CDR1 is SGHAT and CDR2 is FQNNGV. V trimming: 5 bases; J trimming: 7 bases; junction bases outside the gene matches: 15. The CDR3 region is CASSPKSRDRVINSPLHF. DNA for the CDR3: TGTGCCAGCAGCCCCAAGTCCCGGGACAGGGTAATCAATTCACCCCTCCACTTT.

This clonotype has a handful of counts. The chain recombines TRBV2 with TRBJ2-7; D is possibly TRBD1 (5 bases). The CDR3 totals 13 residues. Trimming stripped 0 bases from V and 2 bases from J, with 5 bases between. Germline CDR1 is SNHLY and CDR2 is FYNNEI. The CDR3 loop reads CASSEATAYEQYF. CDR3 nucleotide sequence: TGTGCCAGCAGTGAAGCGACAGCCTACGAGCAGTACTTC.